The present entry profiles one T cell receptor beta chain with its context. These data come from a study of cytomegalovirus exposure and HLA in healthy donors. The CDR3 loop spans 16 amino acids. Germline-derived CDR1 and CDR2 are SGHNT and YYREEE (reference sequence). Deletions cut 3 bases from V and 2 bases from J, with 18 bases between. The PCR ran on 60 Vbeta and 13 Jbeta primers. The assay was immunoSEQ multiplex PCR, and TCRdb's table has in-frame clones only and misses some. The sample contains about 200,000 clones, 81% of which appear only once. The J gene is TRBJ2-7, the V gene TRBV5-4; perhaps TRBD1 as D (5 bases). Sequencing was done on a sample of PBMCs. This sequence originates from a man aged 35 to 55 in good health and CMV-seropositive. CDR3 nucleotide sequence: TGTGCCAGCAGCTGCGACTTTATCAGGGTCACCTACGAGCAGTACTTC. It translates to CASSCDFIRVTYEQYF.